Presented here are 2 T cell receptor beta chains from one specimen sequenced in a study of T cell repertoires in cytomegalovirus infection. Each CDR3 protein is one row after TCRdb ran MiXCR on the reads. The sample has about 180,000 distinct CDR3 sequences, about a sixth seen once. Sequences were obtained from CD8+ T cells from PBMCs. The receptors come from a human donor in good health (CMV status not recorded). Some clones in this sample may be carry-over from other donors' samples.

The chain uses TRBV7-2 and TRBJ2-1; D is unresolved. V lost 3 bases and J lost 2, with 5 bases in between. The CDR3 runs to 13 residues. CDR1 and CDR2 from the germline V gene are SGHTA and FQGNSA. The CDR3 spells CASSLHAYNEQFF. CDR3 bases: TGTGCCAGCAGCTTGCACGCCTACAATGAGCAGTTCTTC.

CDR3 DNA: TGTGCCAGCATCCTAAGCGGGGATAACGAGCAGTACTTC. Protein product: CASILSGDNEQYF. The chain has TRBV7-9 and TRBJ2-7, with 7 positions matching TRBD2. The CDR3 covers 13 residues. V was pared by 7 bases and J by 5 bases, with 8 bases of the junction left unmatched. Germline V gives CDR1 SEHNR, CDR2 FQNEAQ (reference sequence).